This TCR beta chain comes out of a study of blood T cell repertoires in COVID-19. Across the whole study: T cells, B-cell-depleted T cells, or PBMCs supplied cDNA or gDNA.

A few counts support this clone. Repertoires were generated with immunoSEQ multiplex PCR, while TCRdb's copy carries only in-frame clones and drops some. The data hold about 130,000 clones, with roughly 90% observed a single time. Between the trimmed V and J ends, which lost 4 bases and 3 bases, there was a span of 11 bases. The CDR3 totals 14 residues. Germline V gives CDR1 LNHDA, CDR2 SQIVND (reference sequence). The rearrangement uses TRBV19 and TRBJ2-3; D not certain. Sequenced: peripheral blood. The receptor was derived from a man in his fifties or sixties with active COVID-19. CDR3 protein: CASSKAALTDTQYF. The DNA of the CDR3 is TGTGCCAGTAGTAAAGCAGCACTAACAGATACGCAGTATTTT.